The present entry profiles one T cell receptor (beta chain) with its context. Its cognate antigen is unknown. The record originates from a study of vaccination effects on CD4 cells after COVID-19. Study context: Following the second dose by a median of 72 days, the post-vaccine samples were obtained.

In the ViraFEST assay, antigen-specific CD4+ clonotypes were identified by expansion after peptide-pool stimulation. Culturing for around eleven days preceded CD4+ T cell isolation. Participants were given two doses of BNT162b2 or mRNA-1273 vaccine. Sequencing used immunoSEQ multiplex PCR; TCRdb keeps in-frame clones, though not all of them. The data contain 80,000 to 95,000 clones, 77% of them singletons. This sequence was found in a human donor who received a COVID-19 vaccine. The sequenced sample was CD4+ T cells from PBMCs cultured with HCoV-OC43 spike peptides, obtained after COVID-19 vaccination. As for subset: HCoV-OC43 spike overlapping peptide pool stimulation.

CDR3 DNA: TGTGCCACCAGTGACCCGGACAGGGGAACAGATACGCAGTATTTT. Its protein product is CATSDPDRGTDTQYF. The chain links TRBV24-1 to TRBJ2-3, with TRBD1 matching over 9 bases. Germline lookup yields CDR1 KGHDR and CDR2 SFDVKD. The V segment lost 4 bases and the J segment 3 bases; nucleotides outside the gene matches: 4. The CDR3 is made up of 15 amino acids.